The present T cell receptor beta chain was sequenced within a study of technical replicates of blood from several donors. Repertoires were generated with immunoSEQ multiplex PCR, while TCRdb's copy carries only in-frame clones and drops some. The profile covers some 81,000 clones, with roughly 90% appearing a single time and just under 0.25% taken by the ten largest. This clonotype was sampled from a human donor in good health. Sequenced input: T cells isolated from PBMCs.

This CDR3 reads CASSIRGGQDTEAFF. As DNA, the CDR3 is TGTGCCAGCAGCATAAGGGGGGGACAGGACACTGAAGCTTTCTTT. The chain combines TRBV11-2 with TRBJ1-1; 8 nucleotides line up with TRBD1. V was pared by 5 bases and J by 3 bases, with 8 bases of the junction left unmatched. Germline values: CDR1 SGHAT, CDR2 FQNNGV. The CDR3 loop spans 15 amino acids.